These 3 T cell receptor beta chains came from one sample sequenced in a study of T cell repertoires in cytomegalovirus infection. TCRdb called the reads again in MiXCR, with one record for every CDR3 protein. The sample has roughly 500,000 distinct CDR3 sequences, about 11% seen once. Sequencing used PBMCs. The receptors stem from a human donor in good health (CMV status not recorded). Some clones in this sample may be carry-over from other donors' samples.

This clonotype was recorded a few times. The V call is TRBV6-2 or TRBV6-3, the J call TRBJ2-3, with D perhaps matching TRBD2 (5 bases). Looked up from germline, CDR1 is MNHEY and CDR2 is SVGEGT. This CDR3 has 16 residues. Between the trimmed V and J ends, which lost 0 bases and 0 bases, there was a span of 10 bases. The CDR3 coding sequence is TGTGCCAGCAGTTACTCGAGCGACTATAGCACAGATACGCAGTATTTT. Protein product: CASSYSSDYSTDTQYF.

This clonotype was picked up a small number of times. The CDR3 reads CSALGRVAGANVLTF. The CDR3 nucleotides read TGCAGTGCCCTGGGGCGGGTCGCGGGAGCCAACGTCCTGACTTTC. The V gene is TRBV20-1, the J gene TRBJ2-6, with D possibly matching TRBD2 (6 bases). In germline, CDR1 is DFQATT, CDR2 SNEGSKA (reference sequence). Trimming took 6 bases from V and 7 from J, leaving 19 bases between them. The CDR3 has 15 residues.

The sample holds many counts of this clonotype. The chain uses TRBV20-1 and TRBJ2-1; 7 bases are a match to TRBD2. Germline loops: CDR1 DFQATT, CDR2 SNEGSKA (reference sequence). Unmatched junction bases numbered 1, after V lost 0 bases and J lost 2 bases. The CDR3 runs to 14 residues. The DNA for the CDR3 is TGCAGTGCTAGAGATGGGGGGGCCTACAATGAGCAGTTCTTC. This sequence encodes CSARDGGAYNEQFF.